These 2 T cell receptor beta chains share one sample of origin, sequenced in a study of CD8 T cells in ankylosing spondylitis. Overall study results and limits: Blood of patients with ankylosing spondylitis appeared to be characterized by a TCR beta motif of roughly eight highly homologous variants.

MiXCR was run by TCRdb on the 5' RACE reads, yielding one entry per CDR3 protein. In the table there are fewer than 400,000 distinct CDR3 sequences, less than 9.5% of which are singletons. These receptors are not linked to any known antigen. The material sequenced was blood, either unsorted or a sorted T cell fraction (not recorded which). These receptors originate from a male donor with ankylosing spondylitis.

This clonotype was seen repeatedly, ten times or more. The chain combines TRBV28 with TRBJ2-3; perhaps D is TRBD1 or TRBD2 (5 bases each). V was shortened by 2 bases and J by 1 base, with 10 bases between the two germline ends. Germline V gives CDR1 MDHEN, CDR2 SYDVKM. CDR3 length equals 15 residues. The CDR3 bases are TGTGCCAGCAGTTTAAGGGGAGCGGGCACAGATACGCAGTATTTT. Amino acid sequence: CASSLRGAGTDTQYF.

This clonotype was seen repeatedly, ten times or more. The chain has TRBV15 and TRBJ2-3; a possible D gene is TRBD2 (6 bases). Trimming removed 5 bases from V and 1 base from J, with 22 bases in between. The CDR3 covers 18 residues. The germline gives CDR1 LNHNV, CDR2 YYDKDF (reference sequence). The CDR3 here is CATSSRPPGEAGTDTQYF. In DNA form, the CDR3 reads TGTGCCACCAGCTCCCGACCCCCGGGGGAGGCGGGCACAGATACGCAGTATTTT.